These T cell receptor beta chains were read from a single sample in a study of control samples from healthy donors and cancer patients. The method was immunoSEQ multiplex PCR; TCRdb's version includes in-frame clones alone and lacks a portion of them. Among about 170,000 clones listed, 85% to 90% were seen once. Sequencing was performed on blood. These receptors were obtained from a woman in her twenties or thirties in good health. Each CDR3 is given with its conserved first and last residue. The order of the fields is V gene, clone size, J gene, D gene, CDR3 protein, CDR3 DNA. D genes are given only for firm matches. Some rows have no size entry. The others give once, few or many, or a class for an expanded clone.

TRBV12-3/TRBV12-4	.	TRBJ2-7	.	CASRISTYEQYF	TGTGCCAGCAGGATCTCGACCTACGAGCAGTACTTC
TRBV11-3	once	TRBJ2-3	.	CASSRDLHTDTQYF	TGTGCCAGCAGCCGGGACTTACACACAGATACGCAGTATTTT
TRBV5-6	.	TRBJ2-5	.	CASSLLPTVQETQYF	TGTGCCAGCAGCTTGCTCCCGACAGTCCAAGAGACCCAGTACTTC
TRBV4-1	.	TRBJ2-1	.	CASSARGSGLNNEQFF	TGCGCCAGCAGCGCTCGTGGGAGCGGGCTAAACAATGAGCAGTTCTTC
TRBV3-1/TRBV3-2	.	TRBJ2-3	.	CASSPNLLRTTTDTQYF	TGTGCCAGCAGCCCCAACCTCCTAAGAACCACCACAGATACGCAGTATTTT
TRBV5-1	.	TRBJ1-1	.	CASSLGGNEAFF	TGCGCCAGCAGCTTGGGGGGTAATGAAGCTTTCTTT
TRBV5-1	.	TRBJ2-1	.	CASSIGGDEQFF	TGCGCCAGCAGCATAGGGGGTGATGAGCAGTTCTTC
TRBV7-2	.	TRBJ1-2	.	CASSPSPRGRYGYTF	TGTGCCAGCAGCCCTAGCCCGCGGGGCAGGTATGGCTACACCTTC
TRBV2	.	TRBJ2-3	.	CASWNTDTQYF	TGTGCCAGCTGGAACACAGATACGCAGTATTTT
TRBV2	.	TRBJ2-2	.	CASSRNTWNTGELFF	TGTGCCAGCAGTAGGAACACCTGGAACACCGGGGAGCTGTTTTTT
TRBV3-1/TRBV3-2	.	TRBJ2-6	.	CASTSRGREGANVLTF	TGTGCCAGCACCAGCCGGGGGCGCGAGGGGGCCAACGTCCTGACTTTC
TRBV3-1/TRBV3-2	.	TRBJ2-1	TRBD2	CASVAAGVEQFF	TGTGCCAGCGTTGCAGCGGGAGTTGAGCAGTTCTTC
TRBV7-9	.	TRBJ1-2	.	CASSLDGIMGMGAF	TGTGCCAGCAGCTTAGATGGTATAATGGGGATGGGTGCCTTC
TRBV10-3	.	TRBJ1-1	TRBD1	CAISESAGGTEAFF	TGTGCCATCAGTGAGTCGGCAGGGGGAACTGAAGCTTTCTTT
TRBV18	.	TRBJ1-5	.	CASSPPEGGNQPQHF	TGTGCCAGCTCACCACCTGAGGGGGGCAATCAGCCCCAGCATTTT
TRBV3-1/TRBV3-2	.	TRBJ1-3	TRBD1	CASSQVTGGTGNTIYF	TGTGCCAGCAGCCAGGTAACAGGGGGCACTGGAAACACCATATATTTT
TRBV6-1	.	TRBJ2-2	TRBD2	CASPSSGRSGELFF	TGTGCCAGCCCTAGTAGCGGGAGATCGGGGGAGCTGTTTTTT
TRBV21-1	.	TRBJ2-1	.	CASSKGRLAGVNEQFF	TGTGCCAGCAGCAAAGGGCGACTAGCGGGTGTAAATGAGCAGTTCTTC
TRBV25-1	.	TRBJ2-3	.	CASSDTGSVADTQYF	TGTGCCAGCAGTGATACAGGGTCCGTTGCAGATACGCAGTATTTT
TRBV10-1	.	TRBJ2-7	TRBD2	CASSDCDKKRERSYEQYF	TGCGCCAGCAGTGATTGCGACAAGAAGCGGGAGAGGTCGTACGAGCAGTACTTC
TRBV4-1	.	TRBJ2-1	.	CASSQDWRAQQFF	TGCGCCAGCAGCCAAGATTGGAGAGCCCAGCAGTTCTTC
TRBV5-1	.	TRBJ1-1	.	CASSPTMNTEAFF	TGCGCCAGCAGCCCCACCATGAACACTGAAGCTTTCTTT
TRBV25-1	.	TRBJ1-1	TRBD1	CASSEWGVQGYTEAFF	TGTGCCAGCAGTGAATGGGGGGTACAGGGGTACACTGAAGCTTTCTTT
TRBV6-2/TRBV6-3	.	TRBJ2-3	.	CASSYPTETRSTDTQYF	TGTGCCAGCAGTTACCCGACCGAGACTAGAAGCACAGATACGCAGTATTTT
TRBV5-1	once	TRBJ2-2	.	CASSLVSGANTGELFF	TGCGCCAGCAGCTTGGTATCCGGGGCGAACACCGGGGAGCTGTTTTTT
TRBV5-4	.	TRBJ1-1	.	CASSFSGPSRTEAFF	TGTGCCAGCAGCTTCTCGGGGCCGAGTAGGACTGAAGCTTTCTTT
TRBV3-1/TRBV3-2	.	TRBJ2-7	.	CASSRGNSLLEQYF	TGTGCCAGCAGCCGCGGCAACAGCCTGCTCGAGCAGTACTTC
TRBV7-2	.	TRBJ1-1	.	CASSLEQPPEAFF	TGTGCCAGCAGCTTAGAACAACCCCCTGAAGCTTTCTTT
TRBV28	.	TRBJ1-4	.	CASQVRDGIEKLFF	TGTGCCAGCCAAGTCCGGGACGGGATTGAAAAACTGTTTTTT
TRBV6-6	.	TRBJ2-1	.	CASSYPLRDEQFF	TGTGCCAGCAGTTACCCCCTCCGGGATGAGCAGTTCTTC
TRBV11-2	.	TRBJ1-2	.	CASSLERGSSGYTF	TGTGCCAGCAGCTTAGAGAGGGGATCTTCGGGCTACACCTTC
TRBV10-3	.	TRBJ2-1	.	CAISQDRLSSYNEQFF	TGTGCCATCAGCCAAGACAGGCTCAGCTCCTACAATGAGCAGTTCTTC
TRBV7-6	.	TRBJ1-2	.	CASSSLDLFNYGYTF	TGTGCCAGCAGCTCCCTTGACTTATTTAACTATGGCTACACCTTC
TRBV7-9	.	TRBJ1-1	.	CASSPPGRGDFSEAFF	TGTGCCAGCAGCCCACCCGGGCGGGGGGATTTCAGTGAAGCTTTCTTT
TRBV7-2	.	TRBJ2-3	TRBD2	CASSLLTSGSGDTQYF	TGTGCCAGCAGCTTACTAACTAGCGGGAGTGGAGATACGCAGTATTTT
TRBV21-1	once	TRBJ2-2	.	CASSKTVYRTNTGELFF	TGTGCCAGCAGCAAAACGGTTTACAGGACAAACACCGGGGAGCTGTTTTTT
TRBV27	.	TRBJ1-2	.	CASSQRPIGGYTF	TGTGCCAGCAGCCAAAGGCCGATCGGGGGCTACACCTTC
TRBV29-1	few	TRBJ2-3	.	CSVDSATSTDTQYF	TGCAGCGTTGACTCGGCTACTAGCACAGATACGCAGTATTTT
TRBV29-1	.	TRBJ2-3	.	CSVDHRDPSTDTQYF	TGCAGCGTTGACCACCGGGACCCGAGCACAGATACGCAGTATTTT
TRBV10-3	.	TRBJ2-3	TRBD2	CAISEGAGLGTDTQYF	TGTGCCATCAGTGAGGGAGCGGGGCTGGGGACAGATACGCAGTATTTT
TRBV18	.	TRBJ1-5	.	CASSPDRGGQPQHF	TGTGCCAGCTCACCTGATCGCGGCGGTCAGCCCCAGCATTTT
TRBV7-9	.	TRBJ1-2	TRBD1	CASSLAARGRDYGYTF	TGTGCCAGCAGCTTAGCGGCGAGGGGGCGCGACTATGGCTACACCTTC
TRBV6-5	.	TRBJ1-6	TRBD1	CASISTGQGTSPLHF	TGTGCCAGCATCTCAACGGGACAGGGGACTTCACCCCTCCACTTT
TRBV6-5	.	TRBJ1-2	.	CASGRRADYGYTF	TGTGCCAGCGGTAGGCGTGCCGACTATGGCTACACCTTC
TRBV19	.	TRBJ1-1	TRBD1	CASSIVDRSEAFF	TGTGCCAGTAGTATCGTGGACAGGTCCGAAGCTTTCTTT
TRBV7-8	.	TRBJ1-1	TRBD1	CASSSDRGIGTEAFF	TGTGCCAGCAGCTCTGACAGGGGTATCGGCACTGAAGCTTTCTTT
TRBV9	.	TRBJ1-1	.	CASSVDNGAGTFF	TGTGCCAGCAGCGTAGACAACGGAGCTGGGACTTTCTTT
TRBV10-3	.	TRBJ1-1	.	CAISERGLPNTEAFF	TGTGCCATCAGTGAGAGGGGACTGCCGAACACTGAAGCTTTCTTT
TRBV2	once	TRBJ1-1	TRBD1	CASRGQGVYTEAFF	TGTGCCAGCAGGGGACAGGGCGTTTACACTGAAGCTTTCTTT
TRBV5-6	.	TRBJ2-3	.	CASSFPEGRGTDTQYF	TGTGCCAGCAGCTTCCCGGAGGGCCGGGGAACAGATACGCAGTATTTT
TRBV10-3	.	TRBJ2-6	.	CAISERDTGANVLTF	TGTGCCATCAGTGAGAGGGATACTGGGGCCAACGTCCTGACTTTC
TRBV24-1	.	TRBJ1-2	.	CATSSTQSYGYTF	TGTGCCACCAGTAGTACGCAGAGCTATGGCTACACCTTC
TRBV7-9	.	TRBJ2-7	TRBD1	CASSPGQGYEQYF	TGTGCCAGCAGCCCAGGACAGGGCTACGAGCAGTACTTC
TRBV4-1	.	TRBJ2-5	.	CASSQVWPDQETQYF	TGCGCCAGCAGCCAAGTTTGGCCAGATCAAGAGACCCAGTACTTC
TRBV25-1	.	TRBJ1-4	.	CASSEGGQPNEKLFF	TGTGCCAGCAGTGAAGGAGGACAGCCTAATGAAAAACTGTTTTTT
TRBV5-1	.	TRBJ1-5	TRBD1	CASSSTGDSNQPQHF	TGCGCCAGCAGCTCGACAGGGGATAGCAATCAGCCCCAGCATTTT
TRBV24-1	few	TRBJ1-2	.	CATSDFQGYGYTF	TGTGCCACCAGTGATTTCCAGGGTTATGGCTACACCTTC
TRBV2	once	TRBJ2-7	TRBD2	CASSELAGGAREQYF	TGTGCCAGCAGCGAACTAGCGGGAGGCGCGAGGGAGCAGTACTTC
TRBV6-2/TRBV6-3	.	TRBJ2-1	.	CASSSRDGTREQFF	TGTGCCAGCAGTTCCCGGGACGGGACGAGGGAGCAGTTCTTC